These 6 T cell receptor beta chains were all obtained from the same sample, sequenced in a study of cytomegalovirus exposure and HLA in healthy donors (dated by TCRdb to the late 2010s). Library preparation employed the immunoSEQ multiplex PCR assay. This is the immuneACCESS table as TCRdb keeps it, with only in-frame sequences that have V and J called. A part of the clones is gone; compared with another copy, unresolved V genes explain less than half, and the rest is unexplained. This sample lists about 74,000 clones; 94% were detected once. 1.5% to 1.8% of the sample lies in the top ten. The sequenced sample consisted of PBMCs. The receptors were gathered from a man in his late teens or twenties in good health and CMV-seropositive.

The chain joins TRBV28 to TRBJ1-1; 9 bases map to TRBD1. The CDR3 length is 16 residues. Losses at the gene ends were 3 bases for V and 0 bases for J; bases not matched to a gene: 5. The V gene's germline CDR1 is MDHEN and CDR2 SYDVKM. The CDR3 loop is CASSFPGQGLNTEAFF. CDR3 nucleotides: TGTGCCAGCAGTTTCCCGGGACAGGGCTTGAACACTGAAGCTTTCTTT.

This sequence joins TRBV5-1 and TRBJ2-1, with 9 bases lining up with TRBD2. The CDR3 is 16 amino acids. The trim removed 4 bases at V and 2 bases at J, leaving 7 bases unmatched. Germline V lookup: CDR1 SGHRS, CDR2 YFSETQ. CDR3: CASSPPGTSPYNEQFF. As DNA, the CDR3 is TGCGCCAGCAGCCCGCCCGGGACTAGCCCCTACAATGAGCAGTTCTTC.

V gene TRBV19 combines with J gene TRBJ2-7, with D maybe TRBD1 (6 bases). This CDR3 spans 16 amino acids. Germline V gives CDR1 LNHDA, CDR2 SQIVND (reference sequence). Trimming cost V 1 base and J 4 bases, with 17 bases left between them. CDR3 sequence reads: CASSIGLKGGIYEQYF. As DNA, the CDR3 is TGTGCCAGTAGTATAGGTCTAAAAGGGGGTATTTACGAGCAGTACTTC.

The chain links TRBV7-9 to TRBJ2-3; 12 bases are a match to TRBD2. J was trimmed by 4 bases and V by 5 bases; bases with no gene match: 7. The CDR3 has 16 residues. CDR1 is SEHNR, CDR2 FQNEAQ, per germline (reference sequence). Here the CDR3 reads CASSPRTSGTADTQYF. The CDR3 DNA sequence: TGTGCCAGCAGCCCTCGGACTAGCGGGACCGCAGATACGCAGTATTTT.

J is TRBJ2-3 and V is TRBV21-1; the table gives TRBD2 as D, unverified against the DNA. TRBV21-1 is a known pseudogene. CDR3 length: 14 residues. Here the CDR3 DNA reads TGTGCCAGCACTCGCCAATCCTACACAGATACGCAGTATTTT. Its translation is CASTRQSYTDTQYF.

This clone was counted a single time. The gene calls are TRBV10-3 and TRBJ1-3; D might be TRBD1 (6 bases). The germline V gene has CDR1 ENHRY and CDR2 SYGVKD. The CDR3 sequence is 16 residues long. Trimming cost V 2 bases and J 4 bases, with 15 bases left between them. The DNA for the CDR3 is TGTGCCATCAGTGAGACGCAGGGGAGTACAGGAAACACCATATATTTT. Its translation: CAISETQGSTGNTIYF.